This record looks at one T cell receptor (beta chain) sequence and its context. Cohort 3 donors counted as recovered after two negative PCRs, clearance, or resolved symptoms. The data derive from a study of blood T cell repertoires in COVID-19. The wider study: The study drew acute and convalescent COVID-19 samples from the United States, Italy and Spain.

With V trimmed by 10 bases and J by 4 bases, 11 bases remained unmatched. The CDR3 covers 14 residues. Germline V gene lookup returns CDR1 ENHRY and CDR2 SYGVKD. Sequencing was performed with immunoSEQ multiplex PCR; in TCRdb, only in-frame clones are kept and a portion is missing. Among about 230,000 clones listed, 70% to 90% were seen once. Specimen: PBMCs or T cells enriched from blood (not recorded which). This chain uses TRBV10-3 with TRBJ1-2; 8 bases are shared with TRBD1. The receptor was derived from a man aged 25-40 years who had recovered from COVID-19. CDR3 loop: CATVLDREAYGYTF. CDR3 nucleotide sequence: TGTGCCACCGTACTGGACAGGGAGGCCTATGGCTACACCTTC.